This record covers a single TCR beta chain. Its target is unknown. This entry belongs to a study of cytomegalovirus exposure and HLA in healthy donors. CDR3 length equals 18 residues. The J segment lost 2 bases and the V segment lost 3 bases, leaving 9 bases of the junction unmatched. Germline V lookup: CDR1 WSHSY, CDR2 SAAADI. Broader study findings: Overall, under 200 TCR beta chains were annotated as cytomegalovirus-associated.

Using immunoSEQ multiplex PCR, the repertoire was profiled, and TCRdb retains in-frame clones only, with some absent. The sample lists over 130,000 clones; around 84% were seen once. The clonotype comes from a man aged 18 to 30 in good health and CMV-seropositive. This chain uses TRBV10-2 with TRBJ2-2; 10 nucleotides align to TRBD2. Sequencing was carried out using PBMCs. The CDR3: CASSERLAGGVNTGELFF. For the CDR3, the DNA is TGCGCCAGCAGTGAACGATTAGCGGGGGGTGTCAACACCGGGGAGCTGTTTTTT.